This TCR beta chain was profiled in a study of technical replicates of blood from a handful of donors (TCRdb year 2017). V lost 4 bases and J lost 6 bases; the stretch between them is 17 bases long. Taken from cysteine to phenylalanine, the CDR3 has 15 residues. CDR3 DNA only is kept here, 45 bases in frame from base 1. Sequences SGDLS (CDR1) and YYNGEE (CDR2) are obtained from the germline V gene. For this clone: No antigen is known for it. No qualities accompany the bases; no much larger clone lies one base away.

The library came from the immunoSEQ multiplex PCR assay. TCRdb carries this immuneACCESS record with in-frame sequences only. Its versions omit some clonotypes, under half of them owing to an unresolved V gene in the studies checked, with the rest unexplained. In this sample the table shows 75,000 to 95,000 clones, roughly 94% of which occur a single time. The ten top clones hold under 0.3% of the sample. The sequence was obtained from a human donor in good health. The V and J genes are TRBV9 and TRBJ2-4; the D gene is possibly TRBD1, with 6 bases matching. Sequences were obtained from T cells isolated from PBMCs. The bases read TGTGCCAGCAGCCCGGCGAGGACAGAGGGAAACATTCAGTACTTC. This translates into CASSPARTEGNIQYF.